This T cell receptor (beta chain) is drawn from a study of shared clonotypes between healthy human individuals. Subsets obtained from CD4+ cells comprised CD45RA+ naive and CD45RA-negative memory cells. Clones were sequenced by immunoSEQ multiplex PCR, and TCRdb holds only the in-frame ones, with some missing. Of some 2 million clones listed, about 95% are singletons. The source of this sequence is a man younger than 35 in good health. The sample was naive CD4+ T cells sorted from blood. Subset described: CD45RA+ positively selected.

The DNA for the CDR3 is TGTGCCAGCTCCCCTCCGGGACTAGCGGGAGGCGGCTACGAGCAGTACTTC. It encodes CASSPPGLAGGGYEQYF. The rearrangement uses TRBV18 and TRBJ2-7; TRBD2 matches at 15 bases. Looked up from germline, CDR1 is KGHSH and CDR2 is LQKENI. J gave up 3 bases and V 6 bases, and 9 bases lay outside the gene matches. The CDR3 totals 17 residues.